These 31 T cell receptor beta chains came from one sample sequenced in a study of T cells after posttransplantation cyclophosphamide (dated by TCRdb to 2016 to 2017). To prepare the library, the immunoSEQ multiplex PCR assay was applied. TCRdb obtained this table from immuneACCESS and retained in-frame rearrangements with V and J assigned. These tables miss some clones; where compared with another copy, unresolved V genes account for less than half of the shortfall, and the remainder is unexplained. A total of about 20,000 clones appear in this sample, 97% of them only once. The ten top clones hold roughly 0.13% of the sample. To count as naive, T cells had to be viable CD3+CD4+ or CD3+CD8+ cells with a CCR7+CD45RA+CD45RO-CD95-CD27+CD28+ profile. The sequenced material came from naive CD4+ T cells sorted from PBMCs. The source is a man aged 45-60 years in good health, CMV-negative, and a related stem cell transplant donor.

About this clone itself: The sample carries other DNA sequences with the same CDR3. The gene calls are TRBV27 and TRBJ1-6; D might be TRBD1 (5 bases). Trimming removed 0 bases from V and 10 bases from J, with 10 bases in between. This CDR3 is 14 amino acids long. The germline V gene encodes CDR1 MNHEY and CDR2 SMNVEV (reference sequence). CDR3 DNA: TGTGCCAGCAGTTTATCGTCAGGGTACTCACCCCTCCACTTT. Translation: CASSLSSGYSPLHF.

DNA of the CDR3: TGTGCCAGCAGTTTGGTCGCCAGCTCCTACGAGCAGTACTTC. Protein product: CASSLVASSYEQYF. The rearrangement uses TRBV27 and TRBJ2-7; D not certain. The germline V gene has CDR1 MNHEY and CDR2 SMNVEV (reference sequence). The CDR3 is 14 amino acids. V was cut by 3 bases and J by 0 bases, with 9 bases left in between.

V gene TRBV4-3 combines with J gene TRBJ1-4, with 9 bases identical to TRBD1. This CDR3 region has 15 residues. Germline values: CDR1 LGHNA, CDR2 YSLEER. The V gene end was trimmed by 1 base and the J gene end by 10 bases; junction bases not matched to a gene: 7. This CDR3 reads CASSQGYRGRVKLFF. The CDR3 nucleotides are TGCGCCAGCAGCCAAGGTTACAGGGGGCGGGTAAAACTGTTTTTT.

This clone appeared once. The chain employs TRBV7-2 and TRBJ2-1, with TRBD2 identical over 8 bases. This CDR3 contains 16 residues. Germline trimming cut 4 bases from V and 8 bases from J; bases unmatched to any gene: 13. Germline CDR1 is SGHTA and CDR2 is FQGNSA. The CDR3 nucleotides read TGTGCCAGCAGCTCATCTTCGGCGGGAGGAATGTATGAGCAGTTCTTC. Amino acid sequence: CASSSSSAGGMYEQFF.

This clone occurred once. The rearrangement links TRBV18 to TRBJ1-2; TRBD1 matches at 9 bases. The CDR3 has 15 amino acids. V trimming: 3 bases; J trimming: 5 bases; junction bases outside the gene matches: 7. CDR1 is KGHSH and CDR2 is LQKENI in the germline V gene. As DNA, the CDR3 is TGTGCCAGCTCACCTGACGGACAGGGGATTTATGGCTACACCTTC. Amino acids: CASSPDGQGIYGYTF.

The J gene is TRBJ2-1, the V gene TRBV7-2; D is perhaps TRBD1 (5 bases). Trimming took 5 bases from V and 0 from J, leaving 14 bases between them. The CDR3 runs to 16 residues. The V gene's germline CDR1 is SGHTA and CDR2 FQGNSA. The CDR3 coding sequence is TGTGCCAGCAGCCCTTATAGGGGCGGCTCCTACAATGAGCAGTTCTTC. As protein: CASSPYRGGSYNEQFF.

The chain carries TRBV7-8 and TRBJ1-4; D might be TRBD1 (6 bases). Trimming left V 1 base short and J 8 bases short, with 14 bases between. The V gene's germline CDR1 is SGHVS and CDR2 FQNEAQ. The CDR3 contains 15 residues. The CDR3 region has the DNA TGTGCCAGCAGCTTAGTTACAGGGAGTAGGGAAAAACTGTTTTTT. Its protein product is CASSLVTGSREKLFF.

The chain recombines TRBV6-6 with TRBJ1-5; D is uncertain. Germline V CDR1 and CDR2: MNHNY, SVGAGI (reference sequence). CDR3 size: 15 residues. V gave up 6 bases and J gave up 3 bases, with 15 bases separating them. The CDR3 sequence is CASSYDRGPNQPQHF. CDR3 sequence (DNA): TGTGCCAGCAGCTACGACCGAGGGCCCAATCAGCCCCAGCATTTT.

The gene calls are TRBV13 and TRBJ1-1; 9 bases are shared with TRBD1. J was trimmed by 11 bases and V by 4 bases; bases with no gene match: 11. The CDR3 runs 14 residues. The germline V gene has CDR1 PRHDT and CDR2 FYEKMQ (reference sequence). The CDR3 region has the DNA TGTGCCAGCAGCTCCAAGACAGGGGGTGTGAAGGCTTTCTTT. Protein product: CASSSKTGGVKAFF.

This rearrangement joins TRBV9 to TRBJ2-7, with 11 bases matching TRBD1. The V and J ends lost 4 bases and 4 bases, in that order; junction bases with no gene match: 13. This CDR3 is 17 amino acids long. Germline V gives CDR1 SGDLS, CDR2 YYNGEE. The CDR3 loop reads CASSTSGQGASRYEQYF. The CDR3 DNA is TGTGCCAGCAGCACCTCAGGACAGGGGGCGTCGCGTTACGAGCAGTACTTC.

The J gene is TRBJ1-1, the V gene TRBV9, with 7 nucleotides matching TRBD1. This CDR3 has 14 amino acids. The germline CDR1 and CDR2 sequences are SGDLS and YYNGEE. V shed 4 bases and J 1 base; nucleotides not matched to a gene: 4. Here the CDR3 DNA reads TGTGCCAGCAGCCCGGGACAGCCGAACACTGAAGCTTTCTTT. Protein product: CASSPGQPNTEAFF.

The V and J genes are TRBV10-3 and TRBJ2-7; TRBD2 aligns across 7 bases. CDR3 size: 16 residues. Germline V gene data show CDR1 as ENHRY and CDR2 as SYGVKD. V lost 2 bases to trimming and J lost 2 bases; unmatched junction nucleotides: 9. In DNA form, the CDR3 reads TGTGCCATCAGTGAGAGTTTGGGAGGGAGGGCCTACGAGCAGTACTTC. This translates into CAISESLGGRAYEQYF.

In DNA, the CDR3 is TGTGCCAGTAGTCCTTGGGGGACCCGGGGCTCCGGGGGAGCAAATGAGCAGTTCTTC. Its translation is CASSPWGTRGSGGANEQFF. The chain carries TRBV19 and TRBJ2-1, with D possibly matching TRBD2 (6 bases). CDR3 size: 19 residues. V lost 5 bases and J 7 bases, leaving 30 bases between the germline ends. Germline V gene sequence: CDR1 LNHDA, CDR2 SQIVND (reference sequence).

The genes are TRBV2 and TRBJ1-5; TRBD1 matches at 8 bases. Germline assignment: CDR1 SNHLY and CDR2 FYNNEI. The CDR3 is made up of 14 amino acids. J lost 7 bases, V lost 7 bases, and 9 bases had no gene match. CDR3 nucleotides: TGTGCCAGCACCTTCGGACAGGGCCGGCAGCCCCAGCATTTT. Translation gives CASTFGQGRQPQHF.

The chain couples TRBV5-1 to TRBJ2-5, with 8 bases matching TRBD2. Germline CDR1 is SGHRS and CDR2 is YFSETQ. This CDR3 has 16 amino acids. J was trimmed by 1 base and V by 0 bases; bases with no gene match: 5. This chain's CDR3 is CASSLEAGGIQETQYF. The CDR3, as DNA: TGCGCCAGCAGCTTGGAGGCGGGGGGAATCCAAGAGACCCAGTACTTC.

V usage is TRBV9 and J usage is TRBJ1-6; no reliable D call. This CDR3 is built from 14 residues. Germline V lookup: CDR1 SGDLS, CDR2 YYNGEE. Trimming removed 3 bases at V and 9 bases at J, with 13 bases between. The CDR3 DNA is TGTGCCAGCAGCGCCCCCTCAGCGCTTTCACCCCTCCACTTT. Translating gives CASSAPSALSPLHF.

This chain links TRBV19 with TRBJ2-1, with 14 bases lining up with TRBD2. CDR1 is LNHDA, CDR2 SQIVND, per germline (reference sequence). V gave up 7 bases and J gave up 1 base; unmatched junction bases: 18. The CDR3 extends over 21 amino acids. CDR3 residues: CASKERDSGLAGGRSYNEQFF. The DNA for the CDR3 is TGTGCCAGTAAGGAACGGGACAGCGGACTAGCGGGGGGTCGGTCCTACAATGAGCAGTTCTTC.

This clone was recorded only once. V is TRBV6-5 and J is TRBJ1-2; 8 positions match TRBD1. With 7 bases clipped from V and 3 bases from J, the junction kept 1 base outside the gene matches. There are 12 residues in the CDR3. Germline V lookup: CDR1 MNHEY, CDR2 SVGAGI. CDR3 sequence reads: CASIQGDYGYTF. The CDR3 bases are TGTGCCAGCATACAGGGGGACTATGGCTACACCTTC.

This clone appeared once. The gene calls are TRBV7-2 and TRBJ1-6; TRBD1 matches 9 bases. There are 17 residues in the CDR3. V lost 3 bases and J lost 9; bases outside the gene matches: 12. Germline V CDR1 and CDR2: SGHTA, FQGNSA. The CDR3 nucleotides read TGTGCCAGCAGCTTGGGACAGGGAACCAGGGTATCTTCACCCCTCCACTTT. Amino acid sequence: CASSLGQGTRVSSPLHF. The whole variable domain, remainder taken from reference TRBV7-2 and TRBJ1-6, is GAGVSQSPSNKVTEKGKDVELRCDPISGHTALYWYRQSLGQGLEFLIYFQGNSAPDKSGLPSDRFSAERTGGSVSTLTIQRTQQEDSAVYLCASSLGQGTRVSSPLHFGNGTRLTVT.

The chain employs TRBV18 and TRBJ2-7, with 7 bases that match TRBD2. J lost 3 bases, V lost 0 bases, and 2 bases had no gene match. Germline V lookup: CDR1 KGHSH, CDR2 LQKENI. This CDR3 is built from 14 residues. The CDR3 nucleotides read TGTGCCAGCTCACCACCGGGGGGGAGCTACGAGCAGTACTTC. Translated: CASSPPGGSYEQYF.

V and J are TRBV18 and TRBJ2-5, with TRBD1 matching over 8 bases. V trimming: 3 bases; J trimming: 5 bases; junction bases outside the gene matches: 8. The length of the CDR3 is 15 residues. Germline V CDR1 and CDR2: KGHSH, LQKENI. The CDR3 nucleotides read TGTGCCAGCTCACCGGACAGGGATATTTGGGAGACCCAGTACTTC. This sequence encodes CASSPDRDIWETQYF.

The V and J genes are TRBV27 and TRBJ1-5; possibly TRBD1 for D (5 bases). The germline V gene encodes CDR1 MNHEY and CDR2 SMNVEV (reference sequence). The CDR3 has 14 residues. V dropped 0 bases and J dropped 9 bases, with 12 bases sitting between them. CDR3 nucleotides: TGTGCCAGCAGTTTATCGCTGGGGCAGGGGCCCCAGCATTTT. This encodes CASSLSLGQGPQHF.

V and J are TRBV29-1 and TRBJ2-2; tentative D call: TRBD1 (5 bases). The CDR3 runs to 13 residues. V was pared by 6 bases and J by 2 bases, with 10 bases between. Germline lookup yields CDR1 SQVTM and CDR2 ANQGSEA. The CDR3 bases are TGCAGCGTAGGACACTCAAACACCGGGGAGCTGTTTTTT. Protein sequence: CSVGHSNTGELFF.

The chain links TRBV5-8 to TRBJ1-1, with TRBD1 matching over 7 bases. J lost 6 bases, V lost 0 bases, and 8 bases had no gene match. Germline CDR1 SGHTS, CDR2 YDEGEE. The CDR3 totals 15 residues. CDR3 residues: CASSLGGQRASEAFF. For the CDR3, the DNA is TGTGCCAGCAGCTTGGGGGGACAGAGAGCTTCTGAAGCTTTCTTT.

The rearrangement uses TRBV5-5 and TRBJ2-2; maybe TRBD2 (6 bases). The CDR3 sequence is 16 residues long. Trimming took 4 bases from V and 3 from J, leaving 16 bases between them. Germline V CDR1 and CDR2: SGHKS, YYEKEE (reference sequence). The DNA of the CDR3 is TGTGCCAGCAGCCCGCCTGGAGGGGCCCACACCGGGGAGCTGTTTTTT. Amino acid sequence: CASSPPGGAHTGELFF.

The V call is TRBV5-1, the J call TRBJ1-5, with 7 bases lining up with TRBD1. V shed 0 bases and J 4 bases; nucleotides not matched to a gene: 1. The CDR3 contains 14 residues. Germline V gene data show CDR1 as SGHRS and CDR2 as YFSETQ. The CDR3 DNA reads TGCGCCAGCAGCTTGGGGGACAGAAATCAGCCCCAGCATTTT. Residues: CASSLGDRNQPQHF. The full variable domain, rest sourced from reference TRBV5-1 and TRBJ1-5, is KAGVTQTPRYLIKTRGQQVTLSCSPISGHRSVSWYQQTPGQGLQFLFEYFSETQRNKGNFPGRFSGRQFSNSRSEMNVSTLELGDSALYLCASSLGDRNQPQHFGDGTRLSIL.

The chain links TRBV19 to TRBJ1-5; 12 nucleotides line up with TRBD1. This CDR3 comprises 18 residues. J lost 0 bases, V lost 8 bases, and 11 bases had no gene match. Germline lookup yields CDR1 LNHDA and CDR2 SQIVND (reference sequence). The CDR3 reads CASARDRGPVGSNQPQHF. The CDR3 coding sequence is TGTGCCAGTGCGCGGGACAGGGGGCCCGTTGGTAGCAATCAGCCCCAGCATTTT.

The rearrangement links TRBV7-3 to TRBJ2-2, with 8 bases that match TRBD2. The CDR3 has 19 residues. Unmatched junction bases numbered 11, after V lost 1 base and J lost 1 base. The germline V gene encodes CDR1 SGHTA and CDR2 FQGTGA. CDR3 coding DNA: TGTGCCAGCAGCTTAAATATCGGCGGGGGGCCACTGAACACCGGGGAGCTGTTTTTT. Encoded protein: CASSLNIGGGPLNTGELFF.

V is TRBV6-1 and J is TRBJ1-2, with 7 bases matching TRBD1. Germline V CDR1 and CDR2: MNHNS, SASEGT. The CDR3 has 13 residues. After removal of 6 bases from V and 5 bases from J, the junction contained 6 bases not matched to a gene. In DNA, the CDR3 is TGTGCCAGCAGGCTCACAGGGGATTATGGCTACACCTTC. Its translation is CASRLTGDYGYTF.

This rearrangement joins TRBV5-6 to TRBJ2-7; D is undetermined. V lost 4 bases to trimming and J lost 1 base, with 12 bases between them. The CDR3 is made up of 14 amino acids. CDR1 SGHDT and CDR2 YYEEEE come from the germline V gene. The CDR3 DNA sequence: TGTGCCAGCAGCCCCACGCGGAGATCCTACGAGCAGTACTTC. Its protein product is CASSPTRRSYEQYF.

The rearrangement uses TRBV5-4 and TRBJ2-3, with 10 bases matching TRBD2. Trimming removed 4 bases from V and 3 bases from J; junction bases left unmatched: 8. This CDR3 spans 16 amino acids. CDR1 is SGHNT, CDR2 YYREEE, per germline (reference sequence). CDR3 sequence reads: CASSGSSGGLTDTQYF. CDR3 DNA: TGTGCCAGCAGCGGATCTAGCGGGGGCCTGACAGATACGCAGTATTTT.